This section outlines one T cell receptor (beta chain) sequence together with its context. The antigen remains unidentified. The junction differs from germline at one of its ends, possibly a read error. TCRdb's copy holds only in-frame clones and misses some; the assay was immunoSEQ multiplex PCR. The table has tens of thousands of clones, about three quarters seen once. CDR1 and CDR2 from the germline V gene are SSHAT and FNYEAQ (reference sequence). This CDR3 is built from 12 residues. The sample belongs to a study of early stage breast cancer tumors. Study-wide context: About 80% of the 16 invasive tumors were ER+, PR+ and HER2-.

General observations from the study: Tumors had about 2.3-fold higher T cell density than normal breast.

Sequencing input: blood. The chain has TRBV7-7 and TRBJ2-2; D remains ambiguous. The clonotype originates from a person between 50 and 60 years old with breast cancer. CDR3 DNA sequence: TGTGCTAGCAGCTCTACCACCGGGGAGCTGTTTTTT. Amino acid sequence: CASSSTTGELFF.